The 29 T cell receptor beta chains listed next were all sequenced from one sample in a study of blood T cell repertoires in COVID-19. Libraries were prepared by immunoSEQ multiplex PCR; TCRdb keeps only in-frame clonotypes and omits some of them. The sample has about 240,000 clones; 75% to 85% are singletons. The sequenced material came from peripheral blood. The receptors derive from a human donor in a cohort sampled during active COVID-19.

Only one count was recorded for this clone. The chain employs TRBV5-5 and TRBJ2-5, with TRBD2 identical over 8 bases. Germline V gives CDR1 SGHKS, CDR2 YYEKEE (reference sequence). The trim removed 7 bases at V and 6 bases at J, leaving 2 bases unmatched. CDR3 length equals 11 residues. The CDR3 loop reads CASREGQTQYF. CDR3 in DNA: TGTGCCAGCCGGGAGGGCCAGACCCAGTACTTC.

The sample holds a few counts of this clone. The J gene is TRBJ1-4, the V gene TRBV5-4, with TRBD1 as a possible D gene (5 bases). Germline loops: CDR1 SGHNT, CDR2 YYREEE (reference sequence). Trimming stripped 5 bases from V and 1 base from J, with 18 bases between. The CDR3 sequence is 17 residues long. CDR3 sequence reads: CASSFRLPGGTNEKLFF. The DNA for the CDR3 is TGTGCCAGCAGTTTTAGACTTCCGGGGGGAACTAATGAAAAACTGTTTTTT.

J is TRBJ1-1 and V is TRBV28; 9 nucleotides match TRBD1. CDR1 and CDR2 (germline): MDHEN, SYDVKM. V was pared by 5 bases and J by 6 bases, with 7 bases of the junction left unmatched. The CDR3 is made up of 14 amino acids. The CDR3 coding sequence is TGTGCCAGCAGTGCCGGACAGGGGAGGTCTGAAGCTTTCTTT. It encodes CASSAGQGRSEAFF. Complete variable domain (other parts from reference TRBV28 and TRBJ1-1): DVKVTQSSRYLVKRTGEKVFLECVQDMDHENMFWYRQDPGLGLRLIYFSYDVKMKEKGDIPEGYSVSREKKERFSLILESASTNQTSMYLCASSAGQGRSEAFFGQGTRLTVV.

The gene calls are TRBV11-2 and TRBJ1-2; tentatively, D is TRBD1 (5 bases). V dropped 0 bases and J dropped 3 bases, with 17 bases sitting between them. The V gene's germline CDR1 is SGHAT and CDR2 FQNNGV. This CDR3 has 17 residues. This CDR3 reads CASSLDPRGRGDYGYTF. The DNA for the CDR3 is TGTGCCAGCAGCTTAGACCCGAGAGGGCGGGGGGACTATGGCTACACCTTC.

This clone has only a few counts. This chain links TRBV27 with TRBJ1-2, with TRBD1 as a possible D gene (6 bases). The CDR3 runs 14 residues. CDR1 is MNHEY, CDR2 SMNVEV, per germline (reference sequence). Trimming removed 5 bases at V and 6 bases at J, with 16 bases between. The CDR3 nucleotides are TGTGCCAGCAGTGATTATACAGGGTCGAATGGCTACACCTTC. Protein product: CASSDYTGSNGYTF.

With respect to this clone: Distinct nucleotide sequences in the sample also encode this CDR3. The V call is TRBV5-1, the J call TRBJ1-1, with D tentatively TRBD1 (6 bases). V was shortened by 2 bases and J by 0 bases, with 8 bases between the two germline ends. This CDR3 has 14 residues. Germline-derived CDR1 and CDR2 are SGHRS and YFSETQ. CDR3 DNA: TGCGCCAGCAGCTTAACAGGGATGAACACTGAAGCTTTCTTT. Translated: CASSLTGMNTEAFF.

In its sample, this clone was seen once. The chain recombines TRBV15 with TRBJ2-1; D perhaps matches TRBD2 (6 bases). This CDR3 is built from 14 residues. V dropped 0 bases and J dropped 10 bases, with 13 bases sitting between them. Germline values: CDR1 LNHNV, CDR2 YYDKDF (reference sequence). CDR3 protein: CATSRDHGGSEQFF. DNA of the CDR3: TGTGCCACCAGCAGAGATCATGGGGGGAGCGAGCAGTTCTTC.

The V and J genes are TRBV29-1 and TRBJ2-3, with D uncertain. The V and J ends lost 3 bases and 7 bases respectively, with 11 bases between them. The CDR3 is made up of 12 amino acids. CDR1 SQVTM and CDR2 ANQGSEA come from the germline V gene. This CDR3 is CSVEEHSNTQYF. For the CDR3, the DNA is TGCAGCGTTGAGGAGCATTCTAATACGCAGTATTTT.

The chain links TRBV19 to TRBJ2-1; a possible D gene is TRBD1 (6 bases). The V end was cut by 7 bases, the J end by 3 bases, with 19 bases between. The CDR3 is made up of 16 amino acids. Germline values: CDR1 LNHDA, CDR2 SQIVND (reference sequence). CDR3 sequence: CASTVRGTWVYNEQFF. The CDR3 bases are TGTGCCAGTACCGTCAGGGGAACATGGGTCTACAATGAGCAGTTCTTC. Using reference TRBV19 and TRBJ2-1 for the parts outside the CDR3, the full variable domain is DGGITQSPKYLFRKEGQNVTLSCEQNLNHDAMYWYRQDPGQGLRLIYYSQIVNDFQKGDIAEGYSVSREKKESFPLTVTSAQKNPTAFYLCASTVRGTWVYNEQFFGPGTRLTVL.

The gene calls are TRBV11-3 and TRBJ2-7; the match to TRBD1 covers 8 bases. The CDR3 runs 15 residues. The V segment lost 4 bases and the J segment 7 bases; nucleotides outside the gene matches: 12. The germline V gene encodes CDR1 SGHNT and CDR2 YENEEA. The CDR3 loop reads CASSSGQGTLREQYF. CDR3 in DNA: TGTGCCAGCAGCTCAGGACAGGGCACCCTTCGGGAGCAGTACTTC.

The gene calls are TRBV24-1 and TRBJ2-1, with TRBD2 as a possible D gene (6 bases). V was clipped by 4 bases and J by 0 bases, with 12 bases between them. CDR3 size: 16 residues. Germline assignment: CDR1 KGHDR and CDR2 SFDVKD. CDR3 nucleotides: TGTGCCACCAGTGACCGCCGGGGGAGCTCCTACAATGAGCAGTTCTTC. This gives the protein CATSDRRGSSYNEQFF.

CDR3 sequence reads: CSASEGPYGYTF. The CDR3 DNA is TGCAGTGCTAGTGAGGGGCCCTATGGCTACACCTTC. The chain is built from TRBV20-1 and TRBJ1-2; a weak D match, TRBD1 (5 bases). Germline assignment: CDR1 DFQATT and CDR2 SNEGSKA (reference sequence). Trimming took 3 bases from V and 4 from J, leaving 9 bases between them. This CDR3 has 12 residues.

J is TRBJ1-3 and V is TRBV5-1, with TRBD1 as a possible D gene (5 bases). CDR3 length: 15 residues. Germline assignment: CDR1 SGHRS and CDR2 YFSETQ. With 4 bases removed from V and 4 bases from J, the gap between germline ends came to 15 bases. CDR3 loop: CASSQNAGWGNTIYF. The CDR3 coding sequence is TGCGCCAGCAGCCAGAACGCAGGGTGGGGAAACACCATATATTTT. Full variable domain (missing parts from reference TRBV5-1 and TRBJ1-3): KAGVTQTPRYLIKTRGQQVTLSCSPISGHRSVSWYQQTPGQGLQFLFEYFSETQRNKGNFPGRFSGRQFSNSRSEMNVSTLELGDSALYLCASSQNAGWGNTIYFGEGSWLTVV.

The gene calls are TRBV11-2 and TRBJ2-6; D is possibly TRBD2 (6 bases). Germline V CDR1 and CDR2: SGHAT, FQNNGV. CDR3 length equals 18 residues. The germline V and J ends were trimmed by 1 base and 0 bases, with 13 bases remaining between them. In nucleotides, the CDR3 is TGTGCCAGCAGCTTAGTCGGGACTTTTAACTCTGGGGCCAACGTCCTGACTTTC. Amino acids: CASSLVGTFNSGANVLTF.

The V call is TRBV7-9, the J call TRBJ2-1; D is perhaps TRBD1 (7 bases). The CDR3 extends over 15 amino acids. V gave up 5 bases and J gave up 4 bases, with 15 bases separating them. Germline V gives CDR1 SEHNR, CDR2 FQNEAQ (reference sequence). The CDR3, as DNA: TGTGCCAGCAGCCCCCGACAGGGAGGTTACAATGAGCAGTTCTTC. Its translation is CASSPRQGGYNEQFF.

This chain connects TRBV6-5 to TRBJ2-5; 8 nucleotides line up with TRBD2. Germline V gene sequence: CDR1 MNHEY, CDR2 SVGAGI. The CDR3 sequence is 15 residues long. Trimming took 6 bases from V and 1 from J; bases not matched to a gene: 7. Here the CDR3 DNA reads TGTGCCAGCAGGGGGGGCAGCGGGGGCCAAGAGACCCAGTACTTC. Translation: CASRGGSGGQETQYF.

The chain couples TRBV2 to TRBJ2-1; tentatively, D is TRBD1 (6 bases). The length of the CDR3 is 15 residues. Looked up from germline, CDR1 is SNHLY and CDR2 is FYNNEI. Trimming pared 4 bases from V and 6 bases from J, leaving 16 bases between. CDR3 nucleotides: TGTGCCAGCAGTGTCCGTCTTATAGGGGGCAATGAGCAGTTCTTC. Protein: CASSVRLIGGNEQFF.

The chain recombines TRBV3-1 (or the pseudogene TRBV3-2) with TRBJ2-7, with 14 nucleotides matching TRBD2. Trimming removed 1 base from V and 4 bases from J; junction bases left unmatched: 0. The CDR3 has 15 amino acids. Germline-derived CDR1 and CDR2 are LGHDT and YNNKEL (reference sequence). The CDR3: CASSQGTSGRYEQYF. The DNA of the CDR3 is TGTGCCAGCAGCCAAGGGACTAGCGGGAGGTACGAGCAGTACTTC.

The chain joins TRBV19 to TRBJ2-2; 10 positions agree with TRBD2. The length of the CDR3 is 16 residues. Germline CDR1 LNHDA, CDR2 SQIVND (reference sequence). Unmatched junction bases numbered 10, after V lost 10 bases and J lost 2 bases. The CDR3 bases are TGTGCCATTAACCCTAGCGGGAGCTTTAACACCGGGGAGCTGTTTTTT. It encodes CAINPSGSFNTGELFF.

This clone was picked up one time. The chain is built from TRBV7-9 and TRBJ2-1; tentatively, D is TRBD1 (5 bases). The V and J ends lost 1 base and 5 bases respectively, with 24 bases between them. Germline lookup yields CDR1 SEHNR and CDR2 FQNEAQ (reference sequence). This CDR3 has 19 residues. CDR3 nucleotide sequence: TGTGCCAGCAGCTTAGATAATAGGCAGGGAAGAACACGCGACAATGAGCAGTTCTTC. Translation gives CASSLDNRQGRTRDNEQFF.

J is TRBJ2-3 and V is TRBV11-3; D might be TRBD2 (6 bases). Germline V gene data show CDR1 as SGHNT and CDR2 as YENEEA. V dropped 6 bases and J dropped 0 bases, with 16 bases sitting between them. The CDR3 sequence is 16 residues long. CDR3 sequence reads: CASSPNIAASTDTQYF. CDR3 DNA sequence: TGTGCCAGCAGTCCGAACATAGCGGCTAGCACAGATACGCAGTATTTT.

This clone occurred once. The chain combines TRBV12-3 or TRBV12-4 with TRBJ1-1; tentative D call: TRBD1 (6 bases). V was pared by 8 bases and J by 2 bases, with 12 bases between. The CDR3 runs 13 residues. In DNA form, the CDR3 reads TGTGCCAGCCTAGGACAGCCCAACACTGAAGCTTTCTTT. Translated, it gives CASLGQPNTEAFF.

The chain links TRBV27 to TRBJ2-2; 8 bases match TRBD2. Germline CDR1 and CDR2: MNHEY and SMNVEV (reference sequence). The length of the CDR3 is 13 residues. With 6 bases clipped from V and 8 bases from J, the junction kept 5 bases outside the gene matches. The CDR3 DNA follows: TGTGCCAGCAGCCCGACTAGCGAGGGGGAGCTGTTTTTT. It translates to CASSPTSEGELFF.

V and J are TRBV10-3 and TRBJ1-2, with D unclear. In germline, CDR1 is ENHRY, CDR2 SYGVKD. The V and J ends lost 10 bases and 4 bases respectively, with 25 bases between them. The CDR3 consists of 16 residues. For the CDR3, the DNA is TGTGCCACCACCGCCAGCGACCCCATCTCACTCTATGGCTACACCTTC. Translated: CATTASDPISLYGYTF.

In this sample, this clone turned up once. V usage is TRBV7-9 and J usage is TRBJ2-1; possible D gene TRBD2, 5 bases. CDR3 length: 16 amino acids. The V and J ends lost 1 base and 4 bases respectively, with 14 bases between them. Germline V lookup: CDR1 SEHNR, CDR2 FQNEAQ (reference sequence). CDR3 sequence reads: CASSLGTSGGYNEQFF. The CDR3 DNA reads as TGTGCCAGCAGCTTAGGAACAAGCGGAGGTTACAATGAGCAGTTCTTC. Full variable domain (remainder filled in from reference TRBV7-9 and TRBJ2-1): DTGVSQNPRHKITKRGQNVTFRCDPISEHNRLYWYRQTLGQGPEFLTYFQNEAQLEKSRLLSDRFSAERPKGSFSTLEIQRTEQGDSAMYLCASSLGTSGGYNEQFFGPGTRLTVL.

The J gene is TRBJ1-4, the V gene TRBV5-1, with 8 bases that match TRBD1. The junction had 0 bases not matched to a gene; V was cut back by 0 bases and J by 5 bases. CDR3 length: 14 residues. CDR1 is SGHRS and CDR2 is YFSETQ in the germline V gene. The CDR3 DNA follows: TGCGCCAGCAGCTTGGGGGACAGGAATGAAAAACTGTTTTTT. Translating it yields CASSLGDRNEKLFF.

The chain has TRBV6-5 and TRBJ2-5; tentatively, D is TRBD2 (5 bases). The V end lost 6 bases, the J end lost 2 bases, and 10 bases lay between the germline ends. The germline V gene encodes CDR1 MNHEY and CDR2 SVGAGI. The CDR3 spans 13 residues. This CDR3 is CASSPRGQETQYF. CDR3 coding DNA: TGTGCCAGCAGCCCCCGGGGACAAGAGACCCAGTACTTC.

With respect to this clone: At one end, the junction sequence differs from germline, possibly due to a read error. The chain links TRBV7-7 to TRBJ2-2; 8 nucleotides align to TRBD1. From germline, CDR1 is SSHAT and CDR2 FNYEAQ (reference sequence). CDR3 length equals 16 residues. CDR3 protein: CASSSQGAGNTGELFF. The CDR3 coding sequence is TGTGCTAGCAGTTCTCAGGGGGCTGGGAACACCGGGGAGCTGTTTTTT.

J is TRBJ1-1 and V is TRBV4-1, with D uncertain. Trimming stripped 1 base from V and 10 bases from J, with 10 bases between. The CDR3 totals 12 residues. Germline V gene sequence: CDR1 MGHRA, CDR2 YSYEKL. DNA of the CDR3: TGCGCCAGCAGCCAAGTGGGCATCGCAGCTTTCTTT. Protein sequence: CASSQVGIAAFF.